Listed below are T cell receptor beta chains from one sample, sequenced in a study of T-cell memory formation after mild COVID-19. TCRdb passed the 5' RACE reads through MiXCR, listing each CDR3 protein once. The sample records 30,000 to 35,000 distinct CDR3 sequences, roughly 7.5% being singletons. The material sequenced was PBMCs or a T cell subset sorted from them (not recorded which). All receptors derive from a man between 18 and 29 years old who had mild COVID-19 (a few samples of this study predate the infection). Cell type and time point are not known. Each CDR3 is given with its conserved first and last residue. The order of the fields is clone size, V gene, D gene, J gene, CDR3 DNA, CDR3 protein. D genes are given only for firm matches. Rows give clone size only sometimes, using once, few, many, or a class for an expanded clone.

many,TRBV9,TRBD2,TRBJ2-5,TGTGCCAGCAGCCTCCGACTAGCGGGGGACCAAGAGACCCAGTACTTC,CASSLRLAGDQETQYF
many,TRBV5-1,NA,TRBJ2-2,TGCGCCAGCATGGTGGCGACGAACACCGGGGAGCTGTTTTTT,CASMVATNTGELFF
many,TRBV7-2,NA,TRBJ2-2,TGTGCCAGCAGCTTAGAGAGGGTAGAAAACGGCGGGGAGCTGTTTTTT,CASSLERVENGGELFF
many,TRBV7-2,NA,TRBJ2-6,TGTGCCAGCAGCTTAAATCCCTACTCTGGGGCCAACGTCCTGACTTTC,CASSLNPYSGANVLTF
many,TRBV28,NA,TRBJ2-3,TGTGCCAGCAGTTTGGGGGGTCCTACGCAGTATTTT,CASSLGGPTQYF
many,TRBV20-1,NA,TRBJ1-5,TGCAGTTCGGGGGACCCTAGCAATCAGCCCCAGCATTTT,CSSGDPSNQPQHF
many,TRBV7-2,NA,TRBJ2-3,TGTGCCAGCAGCTTTATAGGGGGGGCGAGATTCACAGATACGCAGTATTTT,CASSFIGGARFTDTQYF
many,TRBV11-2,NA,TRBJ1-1,TGTGCCAGCAGCTTAGTCAGGCAGACTGAAGCTTTCTTT,CASSLVRQTEAFF
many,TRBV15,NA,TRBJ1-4,TGTGCCACCAGCAGAGAAGTGTTTGAAAAACTGTTTTTT,CATSREVFEKLFF
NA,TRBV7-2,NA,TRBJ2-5,TGTGCCAGCAGCCCCCCGGGGGGCGGGGGACAAGAGACCCAGTACTTC,CASSPPGGGGQETQYF
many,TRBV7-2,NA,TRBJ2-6,TGTGCCAGCAGATTTCAGGGGGCCAACGTCCTGACTTTC,CASRFQGANVLTF
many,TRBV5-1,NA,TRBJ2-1,TGCGCCAGCAGCCTTCCATCCCCAGGGACCTACAATGAGCAGTTCTTC,CASSLPSPGTYNEQFF
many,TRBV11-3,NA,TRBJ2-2,TGTGCCAGCAGCTACAGGGATGGGGAGCTGTTTTTT,CASSYRDGELFF
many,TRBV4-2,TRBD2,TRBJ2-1,TGTGCCAGCAGCCAGGGACTAGCGGGACTCAATGAGCAGTTCTTC,CASSQGLAGLNEQFF
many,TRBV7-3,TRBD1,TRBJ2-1,TGTGCCAGCAGCTCTCAGGGGGTCCCGAACAATGAGCAGTTCTTC,CASSSQGVPNNEQFF
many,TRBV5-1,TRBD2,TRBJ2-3,TGCGCCAGCAGCCTCCAGGGAGCGGGGCCGGTGGATACGCAGTATTTT,CASSLQGAGPVDTQYF
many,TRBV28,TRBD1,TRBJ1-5,TGTGCCAGCAGTTTCGACAGGGGGCTTGGTCAGCCCCAGCATTTT,CASSFDRGLGQPQHF
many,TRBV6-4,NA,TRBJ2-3,TGTGCCAGCAGCCCTCGAGGGGGAGTAGCAGATACGCAGTATTTT,CASSPRGGVADTQYF
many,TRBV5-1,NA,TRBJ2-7,TGCGCCAGCAGCTTGCCCTCGTCCGGCTACGAGCAGTACTTC,CASSLPSSGYEQYF
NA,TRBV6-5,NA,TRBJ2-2,TGTGCCAGCGGACGTCAGAACACCGGGGAGCTGTTTTTT,CASGRQNTGELFF
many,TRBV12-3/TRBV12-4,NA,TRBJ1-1,TGTGCCAGCAGTTACCGGGACGGGTTGAAGAACACTGAAGCTTTCTTT,CASSYRDGLKNTEAFF
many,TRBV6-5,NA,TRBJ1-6,TGTGCCAGCAGACTAGGGGATTCACCCCTCCACTTT,CASRLGDSPLHF
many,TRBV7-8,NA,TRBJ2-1,TGTGCCAGCAGCGGTGATTGGTCCTACAATGAGCAGTTCTTC,CASSGDWSYNEQFF
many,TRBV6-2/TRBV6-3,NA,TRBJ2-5,TGTGCCAGCAGACCGTGGACTGAGGAGACCCAGTACTTC,CASRPWTEETQYF
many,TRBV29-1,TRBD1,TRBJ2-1,TGCAGCGTTCGATACAGGGGTGAATTCAATGAGCAGTTCTTC,CSVRYRGEFNEQFF
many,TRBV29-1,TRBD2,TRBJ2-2,TGCAGCGTCGGTAGCCAGCGGGGTGGCACCGGGGAGCTGTTTTTT,CSVGSQRGGTGELFF
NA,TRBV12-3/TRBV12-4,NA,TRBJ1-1,TGTGCCAGCAGTTTCCGGGTAGGGACTGAAGCTTTCTTT,CASSFRVGTEAFF
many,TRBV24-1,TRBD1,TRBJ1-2,TGTGCCACCAGTGATCGGACAGGGGGCCCGATACTAGGAGGCTACACCTTC,CATSDRTGGPILGGYTF
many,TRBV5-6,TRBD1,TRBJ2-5,TGTGCCAGCACCAATTCACGCACAGGGGGGCAAGAGACCCAGTACTTC,CASTNSRTGGQETQYF
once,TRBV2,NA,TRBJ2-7,TGTGCCAGCACTAACCCAGGACAGAACTACGAGCAGTACTTC,CASTNPGQNYEQYF
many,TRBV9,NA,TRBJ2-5,TGTGCCAGCAGCGTAGACGGAGCTTCAGGGGAGACCCAGTACTTC,CASSVDGASGETQYF
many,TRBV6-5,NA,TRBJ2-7,TGTGCCAGCAGTCCACCCCAAATGGACGAGCAGTACTTC,CASSPPQMDEQYF
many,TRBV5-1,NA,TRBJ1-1,TGCGCCAGCAGCTTGCACGTCGGTTCCATGAACACTGAAGCTTTCTTT,CASSLHVGSMNTEAFF
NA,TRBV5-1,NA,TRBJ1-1,TGCGCCAGCAGCTTGGCACAGGGAGGTGAAGCTTTCTTT,CASSLAQGGEAFF
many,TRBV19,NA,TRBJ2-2,TGTGCCAGTAGCAGATACCGGGACTCCACCGGGGAGCTGTTTTTT,CASSRYRDSTGELFF